What follows are 31 T cell receptor beta chains derived from one specimen sequenced in a study of blood T cell repertoires in COVID-19. Using immunoSEQ multiplex PCR, the repertoire was profiled, and TCRdb retains in-frame clones only, with some absent. This sample has 400,000 to 450,000 clones, with 89% found just once. Source material: peripheral blood. These receptors were collected from a woman aged 35 to 49 with COVID-19, enrolled during active disease.

Points on this clone: One end of the junction does not line up with germline, which may come from a read error. The J gene is TRBJ1-5, the V gene TRBV7-7; a possible D gene is TRBD1 (5 bases). The germline gives CDR1 SSHAT, CDR2 FNYEAQ (reference sequence). The CDR3 is 16 amino acids. The CDR3 loop reads CASSLSGLGSNQPQHF. Written as DNA, the CDR3 is TGTGCTAGCAGCTTATCAGGGTTAGGTAGCAATCAGCCCCAGCATTTT.

This chain links TRBV6-5 with TRBJ1-1; a weak D match, TRBD1 (6 bases). This CDR3 comprises 14 residues. The V end lost 5 bases, the J end lost 2 bases, and 12 bases lay between the germline ends. Per the germline V gene, CDR1 is MNHEY and CDR2 is SVGAGI. The CDR3 DNA sequence: TGTGCCAGCAGTCCCGACAGGTCCAACACTGAAGCTTTCTTT. It encodes CASSPDRSNTEAFF.

The CDR3 DNA reads as TGTGCCAGCAGCCAACAGGGGGCGAGTAATGAGCAGTTCTTC. This sequence encodes CASSQQGASNEQFF. The chain links TRBV7-2 to TRBJ2-1; 9 bases are a match to TRBD1. This CDR3 has 14 amino acids. Unmatched junction bases numbered 6, after V lost 5 bases and J lost 7 bases. CDR1 is SGHTA and CDR2 is FQGNSA in the germline V gene.

The chain couples TRBV19 to TRBJ2-5; perhaps TRBD2 as D (7 bases). CDR1 and CDR2 from the germline V gene are LNHDA and SQIVND (reference sequence). This CDR3 has 16 residues. Between the trimmed V and J ends, which lost 10 bases and 5 bases, there was a span of 26 bases. The CDR3: CATSRLDSGVGETQYF. In DNA, the CDR3 is TGTGCCACCTCGAGGCTGGACAGCGGGGTGGGCGAGACCCAGTACTTC.

The chain carries TRBV28 and TRBJ1-2; D perhaps matches TRBD1 (5 bases). Germline-derived CDR1 and CDR2 are MDHEN and SYDVKM. With 7 bases removed from V and 1 base from J, the gap between germline ends came to 13 bases. The CDR3 consists of 14 residues. The CDR3 sequence is CASTWGGVNYGYTF. Here the CDR3 DNA reads TGTGCCAGCACCTGGGGGGGGGTTAACTATGGCTACACCTTC.

This clone was seen a single time. The rearrangement uses TRBV7-9 and TRBJ2-1, with TRBD1 matching 10 bases. The CDR3 runs to 19 residues. With 4 bases clipped from V and 0 bases from J, the junction kept 12 bases outside the gene matches. Germline-derived CDR1 and CDR2 are SEHNR and FQNEAQ (reference sequence). CDR3 nucleotides: TGTGCCAGCAGCTCGTCCGGGACAGGGGTCTCTAGCTCCTACAATGAGCAGTTCTTC. Amino acids: CASSSSGTGVSSSYNEQFF. The whole variable domain, filled in from reference TRBV7-9 and TRBJ2-1, reads DTGVSQNPRHKITKRGQNVTFRCDPISEHNRLYWYRQTLGQGPEFLTYFQNEAQLEKSRLLSDRFSAERPKGSFSTLEIQRTEQGDSAMYLCASSSSGTGVSSSYNEQFFGPGTRLTVL.

The chain combines TRBV12-3 or TRBV12-4 with TRBJ1-5; D not resolved. The CDR3 length is 12 residues. The ends were cut back, 4 bases at V and 13 bases at J, with 14 bases in the middle. Here the CDR3 DNA reads TGTGCCAGCAGTTCTCGTGGGCCCAGGCAGCATTTT. It yields the protein CASSSRGPRQHF.

This clone was seen a few times. The V call is TRBV24-1, the J call TRBJ1-5, with D uncertain. Germline CDR1 reads KGHDR; CDR2 reads SFDVKD. Deletions cut 12 bases from V and 0 bases from J, with 29 bases between. The CDR3 is 19 amino acids. CDR3 residues: CALGGQPKRCLYSNQPQHF. In DNA, the CDR3 is TGTGCCCTGGGAGGCCAGCCCAAAAGGTGCCTATATAGCAATCAGCCCCAGCATTTT.

This rearrangement joins TRBV6-2 or TRBV6-3 to TRBJ2-5; TRBD2 might be the D (5 bases). Germline V gene sequence: CDR1 MNHEY, CDR2 SVGEGT. The CDR3 runs to 14 residues. V was cut by 2 bases and J by 1 base, with 8 bases left in between. The CDR3 spells CASSYRLPQETQYF. CDR3 coding DNA: TGTGCCAGCAGTTACAGACTACCCCAAGAGACCCAGTACTTC.

CDR3 nucleotides: TGTGCCAGCAGCCAACGCGGAGGGTCGGACACAGATACGCAGTATTTT. Its translation is CASSQRGGSDTDTQYF. This chain joins TRBV3-1 (or the pseudogene TRBV3-2) and TRBJ2-3; a possible D gene is TRBD2 (6 bases). The germline V gene encodes CDR1 LGHDT and CDR2 YNNKEL (reference sequence). The V and J ends lost 2 bases and 2 bases respectively, with 14 bases between them. CDR3 size: 16 residues.

The chain employs TRBV7-9 and TRBJ2-5, with 14 bases that match TRBD2. From germline, CDR1 is SEHNR and CDR2 FQNEAQ (reference sequence). This CDR3 contains 18 residues. The junction had 5 bases not matched to a gene; V was cut back by 1 base and J by 1 base. DNA of the CDR3: TGTGCCAGCAGCTTAGGGACTAGCGGGGGGCTCCCCCAAGAGACCCAGTACTTC. Its protein product is CASSLGTSGGLPQETQYF.

This clone was recorded only once. The chain is built from TRBV18 and TRBJ1-6; weak D call: TRBD1 (5 bases). The CDR3 consists of 15 residues. From germline, CDR1 is KGHSH and CDR2 LQKENI. Trimming cost V 1 base and J 9 bases, with 13 bases left between them. The CDR3 here is CASSPLGEGGSPLHF. In DNA, the CDR3 is TGTGCCAGCTCACCACTGGGGGAGGGTGGTTCACCCCTCCACTTT.

The chain carries TRBV5-6 and TRBJ1-1, with D tentatively TRBD1 (6 bases). V shed 3 bases and J shed 5 bases, with 14 bases lying between them. CDR3 length: 14 amino acids. Germline V lookup: CDR1 SGHDT, CDR2 YYEEEE. This CDR3 reads CASSWGHLGTEAFF. CDR3 sequence (DNA): TGTGCCAGCAGCTGGGGACACCTTGGGACTGAAGCTTTCTTT.

The chain employs TRBV2 and TRBJ2-1; D gene unclear. The CDR3 totals 15 residues. The ends were cut back, 3 bases at V and 6 bases at J, with 15 bases in the middle. Germline V gene lookup returns CDR1 SNHLY and CDR2 FYNNEI. The CDR3 protein is CASSEWYGDINEQFF. DNA for the CDR3: TGTGCCAGCAGTGAGTGGTATGGAGATATCAATGAGCAGTTCTTC.

The V call is TRBV2, the J call TRBJ1-2; 12 positions match TRBD1. Germline V gene sequence: CDR1 SNHLY, CDR2 FYNNEI. The CDR3 sequence is 14 residues long. Losses at the gene ends were 7 bases for V and 8 bases for J; bases not matched to a gene: 8. The CDR3 is CASTRGQGAGGYTF. DNA of the CDR3: TGTGCCAGCACTCGGGGACAGGGGGCAGGGGGCTACACCTTC.

CDR3 loop: CASSFQGARNKDTGELFF. The CDR3 DNA is TGTGCCAGCAGCTTTCAGGGGGCGCGTAACAAAGACACCGGGGAGCTGTTTTTT. The V and J genes are TRBV9 and TRBJ2-2; 8 bases align to TRBD1. Per germline, CDR1 SGDLS and CDR2 YYNGEE. The V and J ends lost 4 bases and 3 bases, in that order; junction bases with no gene match: 14. The CDR3 is made up of 18 amino acids. The full variable domain, with the rest looked up from reference TRBV9 and TRBJ2-2, is DSGVTQTPKHLITATGQRVTLRCSPRSGDLSVYWYQQSLDQGLQFLIQYYNGEERAKGNILERFSAQQFPDLHSELNLSSLELGDSALYFCASSFQGARNKDTGELFFGEGSRLTVL.

CDR3 sequence: CASSRPTGGSNQPQHF. CDR3 bases: TGTGCCAGTAGTCGACCGACAGGGGGAAGCAATCAGCCCCAGCATTTT. J is TRBJ1-5 and V is TRBV19, with 9 bases aligning to TRBD1. The CDR3 covers 16 residues. CDR1 is LNHDA and CDR2 is SQIVND in the germline V gene (reference sequence). Germline trimming cut 5 bases from V and 1 base from J; bases unmatched to any gene: 6.

The chain combines TRBV19 with TRBJ1-4, with 10 nucleotides matching TRBD1. Germline V gene sequence: CDR1 LNHDA, CDR2 SQIVND (reference sequence). The CDR3 has 14 amino acids. Germline trimming cut 3 bases from V and 8 bases from J; bases unmatched to any gene: 3. The CDR3 spells CASSILDRGEKLFF. CDR3 sequence (DNA): TGTGCCAGTAGTATCCTGGACAGGGGGGAAAAACTGTTTTTT.

This clone was seen just once. The chain links TRBV9 to TRBJ1-2; D gene ambiguous. The germline V gene encodes CDR1 SGDLS and CDR2 YYNGEE. The V and J ends lost 4 bases and 4 bases respectively, with 14 bases between them. The CDR3 spans 14 residues. This chain's CDR3 is CASSPAVSFYGYTF. CDR3 DNA: TGTGCCAGCAGCCCAGCGGTGTCCTTCTATGGCTACACCTTC.

The genes are TRBV18 and TRBJ1-1; D is possibly TRBD1 (5 bases). CDR3 size: 15 residues. The V end lost 6 bases, the J end lost 4 bases, and 18 bases lay between the germline ends. Germline V gene lookup returns CDR1 KGHSH and CDR2 LQKENI. CDR3 region: CASSRQSGRGTEAFF. CDR3 nucleotides: TGTGCCAGCTCCCGACAGTCAGGGCGTGGCACTGAAGCTTTCTTT.

This chain joins TRBV28 and TRBJ1-1; D may be TRBD1 (6 bases). Looked up from germline, CDR1 is MDHEN and CDR2 is SYDVKM. Deletions cut 4 bases from V and 10 bases from J, with 19 bases between. The CDR3 loop spans 14 amino acids. The CDR3 DNA reads as TGTGCCAGCAGTTACTCAGGGGTCCCCAGGGGAGCTTTCTTT. It yields the protein CASSYSGVPRGAFF.

This chain connects TRBV18 to TRBJ1-1, with D possibly matching TRBD1 (6 bases). The CDR3 contains 16 residues. V dropped 6 bases and J dropped 5 bases, with 22 bases sitting between them. Looked up from germline, CDR1 is KGHSH and CDR2 is LQKENI. The CDR3 sequence: CASSPGGGARSTEAFF. DNA of the CDR3: TGTGCCAGCTCCCCAGGTGGGGGGGCGCGAAGTACTGAAGCTTTCTTT.

V and J are TRBV28 and TRBJ2-7; the match to TRBD1 covers 7 bases. Trimming removed 6 bases from V and 7 bases from J; junction bases left unmatched: 9. This CDR3 is built from 13 residues. Germline V gene sequence: CDR1 MDHEN, CDR2 SYDVKM. CDR3 sequence: CASSQTGSLEQYF. The CDR3 bases are TGTGCCAGCAGCCAGACAGGGAGCTTGGAGCAGTACTTC.

This clone came up a few times. The chain couples TRBV10-3 to TRBJ1-5; D is ambiguous. The CDR3 extends over 14 amino acids. Germline V gene lookup returns CDR1 ENHRY and CDR2 SYGVKD. V lost 0 bases to trimming and J lost 0 bases, with 3 bases between them. In DNA, the CDR3 is TGTGCCATCAGTGAGTCGAGTAGCAATCAGCCCCAGCATTTT. It yields the protein CAISESSSNQPQHF.

DNA of the CDR3: TGTGCCAGCAGGACAGGGGAAGGGGCCAAAAACATTCAGTACTTC. As protein: CASRTGEGAKNIQYF. This chain connects TRBV25-1 to TRBJ2-4; 8 bases match TRBD1. CDR1 is MGHDK and CDR2 is SYGVNS in the germline V gene. V lost 6 bases, J lost 1 base, and 5 bases stayed unmatched. This CDR3 is 15 amino acids long.

This chain joins TRBV24-1 and TRBJ1-1, with a weak D call TRBD1 (5 bases). CDR3 length: 15 residues. V shed 5 bases and J shed 1 base, with 13 bases lying between them. The germline CDR1 and CDR2 sequences are KGHDR and SFDVKD. Written as DNA, the CDR3 is TGTGCCACCAGTGCCCCAGGGCCTGCGAACACTGAAGCTTTCTTT. Its translation: CATSAPGPANTEAFF.

V is TRBV7-2 and J is TRBJ1-2; no clear D gene. Germline CDR1 and CDR2: SGHTA and FQGNSA. Trimming pared 2 bases from V and 4 bases from J, leaving 8 bases between. The CDR3 runs 13 residues. The CDR3 DNA reads as TGTGCCAGCAGCTTAAAAGAGATCTATGGCTACACCTTC. Protein: CASSLKEIYGYTF.

V is TRBV3-1 (or the pseudogene TRBV3-2) and J is TRBJ2-7, with 10 bases matching TRBD2. The length of the CDR3 is 16 residues. CDR1 LGHDT and CDR2 YNNKEL come from the germline V gene (reference sequence). V lost 1 base and J lost 5; bases outside the gene matches: 8. CDR3 region: CASSQVGASGRNEQYF. The CDR3 DNA is TGTGCCAGCAGCCAAGTGGGGGCTAGCGGGAGAAACGAGCAGTACTTC.

The J gene is TRBJ2-1, the V gene TRBV21-1; TRBD2, the table's D call, was not compared with the DNA. TRBV21-1 is tagged as a pseudogene. The CDR3 is made up of 14 amino acids. CDR3 nucleotides: TGTGCCCGGACTTCTCGCGGGGGGGCCGAAGAGCAGTTCTTC. It translates to CARTSRGGAEEQFF.

The chain employs TRBV4-1 and TRBJ1-2; TRBD1 matches 7 bases. The J segment lost 3 bases and the V segment lost 0 bases, leaving 7 bases of the junction unmatched. CDR1 and CDR2 from the germline V gene are MGHRA and YSYEKL. The CDR3 sequence is 16 residues long. The CDR3 is CASSQDDGGTDYGYTF. The CDR3 DNA reads TGCGCCAGCAGCCAAGATGATGGGGGGACAGACTATGGCTACACCTTC.

The CDR3 spells CASSLAATEETQYF. The CDR3 DNA follows: TGCGCCAGCAGCTTGGCCGCGACAGAAGAGACCCAGTACTTC. V and J are TRBV5-1 and TRBJ2-5, with D perhaps TRBD1 (5 bases). V lost 0 bases and J lost 3, with 9 bases in between. The germline V gene encodes CDR1 SGHRS and CDR2 YFSETQ. The CDR3 is 14 residues long.